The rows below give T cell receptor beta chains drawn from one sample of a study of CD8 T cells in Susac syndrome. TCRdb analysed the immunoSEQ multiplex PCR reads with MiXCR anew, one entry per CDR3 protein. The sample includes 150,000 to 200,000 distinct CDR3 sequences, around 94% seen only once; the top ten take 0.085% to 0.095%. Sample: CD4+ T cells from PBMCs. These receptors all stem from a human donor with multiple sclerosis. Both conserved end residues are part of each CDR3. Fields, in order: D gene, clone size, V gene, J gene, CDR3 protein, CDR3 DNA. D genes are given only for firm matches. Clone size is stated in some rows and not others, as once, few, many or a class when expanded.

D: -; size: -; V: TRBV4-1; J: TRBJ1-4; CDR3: CASSQVSTNEKLFF; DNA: TGCGCCAGCAGCCAAGTTTCAACTAATGAAAAACTGTTTTTT
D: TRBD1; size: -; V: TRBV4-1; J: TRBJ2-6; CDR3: CASSQGGRGRTGANVLTF; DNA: TGCGCCAGCAGCCAAGGTGGCAGGGGGCGGACTGGGGCCAACGTCCTGACTTTC
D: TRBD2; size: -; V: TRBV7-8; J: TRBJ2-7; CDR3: CASSYRRLAGEALYF; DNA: TGTGCCAGCAGCTACCGTCGACTAGCGGGAGAGGCTCTGTACTTC
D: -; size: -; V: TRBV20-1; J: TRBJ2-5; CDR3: CSAPVRGQETQYF; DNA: TGCAGTGCCCCGGTGAGGGGCCAAGAGACCCAGTACTTC
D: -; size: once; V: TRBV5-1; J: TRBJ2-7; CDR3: CASSWGAGTGTGEQYF; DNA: TGCGCCAGCAGCTGGGGAGCCGGGACTGGGACGGGGGAGCAGTACTTC
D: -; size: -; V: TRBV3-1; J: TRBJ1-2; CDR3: CASSQVEVGYTF; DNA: TGTGCCAGCAGCCAAGTGGAAGTAGGCTACACCTTC
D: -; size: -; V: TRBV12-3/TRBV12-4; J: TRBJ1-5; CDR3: CASSTRSRVRGNQPQHF; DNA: TGTGCCAGCAGTACTCGGAGTAGGGTAAGGGGCAATCAGCCCCAGCATTTT
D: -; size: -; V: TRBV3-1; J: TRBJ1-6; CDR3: CASSHGGAQSPLHF; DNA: TGTGCCAGCAGTCATGGAGGGGCTCAATCACCCCTCCACTTT
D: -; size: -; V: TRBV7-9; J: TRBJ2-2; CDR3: CASSQDRDTGELFF; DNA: TGTGCCAGCAGCCAAGACAGAGACACCGGGGAGCTGTTTTTT
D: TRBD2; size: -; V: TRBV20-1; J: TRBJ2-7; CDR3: CSASHLSGSVAREQYF; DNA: TGCAGTGCTAGCCACCTAAGCGGGAGCGTCGCTCGCGAGCAGTACTTC
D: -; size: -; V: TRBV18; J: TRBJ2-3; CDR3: CASSTGGGSQYF; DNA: TGTGCCAGCTCAACCGGAGGGGGGTCGCAGTATTTT
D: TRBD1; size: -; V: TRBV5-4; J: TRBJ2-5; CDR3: CAFQGQGAETQYF; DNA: TGTGCCTTTCAGGGACAGGGTGCAGAGACCCAGTACTTC
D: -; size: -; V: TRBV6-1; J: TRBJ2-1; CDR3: CASSEAKSGARDEQFF; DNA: TGTGCCAGCAGTGAAGCGAAAAGCGGAGCAAGGGATGAGCAGTTCTTC
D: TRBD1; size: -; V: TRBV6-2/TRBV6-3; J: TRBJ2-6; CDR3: CASSYSSFRTGIGGANVLTF; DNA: TGTGCCAGCAGTTACTCGTCGTTTCGGACAGGGATTGGTGGGGCCAACGTCCTGACTTTC
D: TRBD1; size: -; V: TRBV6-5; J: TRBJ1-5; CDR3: CASSYYTGGSSNQPQHF; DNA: TGTGCCAGCAGTTACTATACAGGGGGGTCCAGCAATCAGCCCCAGCATTTT
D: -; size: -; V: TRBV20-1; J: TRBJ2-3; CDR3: CSAREDKLAASTDTQYF; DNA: TGCAGTGCTAGAGAGGATAAACTAGCAGCTAGCACAGATACGCAGTATTTT
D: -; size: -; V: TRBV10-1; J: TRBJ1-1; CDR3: CASSGRGRGRTEAFF; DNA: TGCGCCAGCAGTGGCCGCGGCCGGGGGCGGACTGAAGCTTTCTTT
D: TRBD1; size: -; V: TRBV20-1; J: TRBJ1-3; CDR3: CSARSIQGWSGNTIYF; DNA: TGCAGTGCTAGATCTATACAGGGGTGGTCTGGAAACACCATATATTTT
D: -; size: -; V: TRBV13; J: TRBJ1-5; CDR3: CASIVECNNQPQHF; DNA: TGTGCCAGCATCGTGGAGTGTAACAATCAGCCCCAGCATTTT
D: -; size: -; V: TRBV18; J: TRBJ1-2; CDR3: CASSLDSGNYGYTF; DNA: TGTGCCAGCTCGCTAGACAGCGGAAACTATGGCTACACCTTC
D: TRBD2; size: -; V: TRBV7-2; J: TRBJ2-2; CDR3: CASSPRTSGGTGELFF; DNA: TGTGCCAGCAGCCCCCGGACTAGCGGCGGAACCGGGGAGCTGTTTTTT
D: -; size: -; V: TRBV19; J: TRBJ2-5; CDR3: CASSSGTQSWETQYF; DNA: TGTGCCAGTAGTAGCGGGACCCAATCCTGGGAGACCCAGTACTTC
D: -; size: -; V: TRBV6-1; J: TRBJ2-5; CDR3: CASSEYPSWVETQYF; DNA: TGTGCCAGCAGTGAATACCCGTCCTGGGTAGAGACCCAGTACTTC
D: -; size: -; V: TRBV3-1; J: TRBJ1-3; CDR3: CASSSGGSGNTIYF; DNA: TGTGCCAGCAGTAGCGGAGGATCCGGAAACACCATATATTTT
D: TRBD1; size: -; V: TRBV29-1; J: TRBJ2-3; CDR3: CSAKTGGADTQYF; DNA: TGCAGCGCTAAGACAGGGGGCGCAGATACGCAGTATTTT
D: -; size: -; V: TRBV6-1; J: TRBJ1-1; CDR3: CASSDQENTEAFF; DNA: TGTGCCAGCAGTGATCAAGAGAACACTGAAGCTTTCTTT
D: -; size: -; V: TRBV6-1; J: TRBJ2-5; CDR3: CASTMGDGKETQYF; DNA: TGTGCCAGCACCATGGGGGACGGAAAAGAGACCCAGTACTTC
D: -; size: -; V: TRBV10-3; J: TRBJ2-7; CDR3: CAISADIGYEQYF; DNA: TGTGCCATCAGTGCCGACATAGGGTACGAGCAGTACTTC
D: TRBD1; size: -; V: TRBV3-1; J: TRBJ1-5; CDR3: CASSHRQGGLPQHF; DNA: TGTGCCAGCAGCCATCGACAGGGCGGATTGCCCCAGCATTTT
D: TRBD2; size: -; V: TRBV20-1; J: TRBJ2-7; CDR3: CSAPGGSPYEQYF; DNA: TGCAGTGCCCCGGGCGGGAGCCCTTACGAGCAGTACTTC
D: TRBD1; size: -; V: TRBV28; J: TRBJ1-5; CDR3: CASTQGGQPQHF; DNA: TGTGCCAGCACCCAGGGGGGGCAGCCCCAGCATTTT
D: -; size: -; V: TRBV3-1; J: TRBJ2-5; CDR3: CASSQDRRDRETQYF; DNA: TGTGCCAGCAGCCAAGATCGGCGGGATCGGGAGACCCAGTACTTC
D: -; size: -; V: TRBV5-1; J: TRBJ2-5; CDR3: CASSLVLHGGETQYF; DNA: TGCGCCAGCAGCTTGGTGCTTCACGGTGGAGAGACCCAGTACTTC
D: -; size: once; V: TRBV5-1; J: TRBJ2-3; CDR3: CASSFGAASTDTQYF; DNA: TGCGCCAGCAGCTTTGGGGCTGCCAGCACAGATACGCAGTATTTT
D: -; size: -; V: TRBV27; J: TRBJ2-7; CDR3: CASSPALGQSEQYF; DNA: TGTGCCAGCAGTCCAGCCCTCGGACAATCCGAGCAGTACTTC